Here is one T cell receptor beta chain with its context. Here immunoSEQ multiplex PCR was the method, and the copy in TCRdb shows in-frame clones only, minus some. The profile covers roughly 80,000 clones, with approximately 90% appearing a single time and about 7% taken by the ten largest. The data stem from a study of blood T cell repertoires in COVID-19. Sequenced material: peripheral blood. The source of this sequence is a woman of 80 years or more with acute or convalescent COVID-19.

The CDR3 nucleotides are TGTGCCAGTAGTATAGTTGGCGGGGGGGCCCATGAGCAGTTCTTC. As protein: CASSIVGGGAHEQFF. The rearrangement links TRBV19 to TRBJ2-1, with 9 bases that match TRBD2. The V gene's germline CDR1 is LNHDA and CDR2 SQIVND (reference sequence). V lost 1 base and J lost 8; bases outside the gene matches: 6. The CDR3 spans 15 residues.